This T cell receptor (beta chain) stems from a study of OX40 agonist ivuxolimab in advanced cancers. Germline-derived CDR1 and CDR2 are SNHLY and FYNNEI. The CDR3 has 14 amino acids. V shed 6 bases and J 1 base; nucleotides not matched to a gene: 2. Profiling relied on immunoSEQ multiplex PCR, and the TCRdb table lists in-frame clones only, not all of them. The sample yields about 73,000 clones, roughly 86% seen once. The specimen comprised CD4+ or CD8+ T cells sorted from blood, sampled in a trial of the OX40 agonist ivuxolimab. The chain has TRBV2 and TRBJ2-2, with TRBD2 matching 7 bases. This TCR was recovered from an adult with an advanced solid tumor such as melanoma, head and neck, liver or kidney cancer. CDR3 bases: TGTGCCAGCAGAGGGACTATGAACACCGGGGAGCTGTTTTTT. Amino acid sequence: CASRGTMNTGELFF.